The clone carrying this T cell receptor (beta chain) was seen more than once but under ten times. This record belongs to a study of T-cell reconstitution after alpha-beta-depleted transplantation in children. Trimming at V came to 5 bases and at J to 8 bases, leaving 6 bases not matched to a gene. The CDR3 runs to 14 residues. Germline V CDR1 and CDR2: MDHEN, SYDVKM. Unique molecular identifiers featured in how the TCRbeta library was prepared. One entry per CDR3 protein, called by TCRdb with MiXCR from the PCR reads. The table includes about 690,000 distinct CDR3 sequences, 15% to 20% detected once. This sequence originates from a human donor who donated a stem cell graft to a child with acute myeloid leukemia. The material sequenced was PBMCs from the stem cell graft donor, taken from the stem cell graft. This chain joins TRBV28 and TRBJ2-1; 10 bases match TRBD2. CDR3 amino acids: CASSPLAGVDEQFF. CDR3 nucleotides: TGTGCCAGCAGTCCCCTAGCGGGGGTCGATGAGCAGTTCTTC.